The 4 T cell receptor beta chains below all came from one sample that was sequenced in a study of cytomegalovirus exposure and HLA in healthy donors. Sequencing was performed with immunoSEQ multiplex PCR; in TCRdb, only in-frame clones are kept and a portion is missing. The data hold around 220,000 clones, with over 70% observed a single time. The specimen sequenced was PBMCs. The receptor source for this set is a woman aged 25 to 45 in good health and CMV-seropositive.

This clone was seen a handful of times. The gene calls are TRBV27 and TRBJ2-7, with a tentative D call TRBD1 (6 bases). Germline-derived CDR1 and CDR2 are MNHEY and SMNVEV (reference sequence). The CDR3 runs to 16 residues. V dropped 5 bases and J dropped 0 bases, with 17 bases sitting between them. The CDR3 DNA is TGTGCCAGCAGTGCCTCCGGGACACAATCCTCCTACGAGCAGTACTTC. Translated, it gives CASSASGTQSSYEQYF.

The chain joins TRBV7-9 to TRBJ1-1; D remains ambiguous. CDR3 length: 11 residues. The V gene's germline CDR1 is SEHNR and CDR2 FQNEAQ (reference sequence). V was shortened by 5 bases and J by 4 bases, with 5 bases between the two germline ends. The chain's CDR3 is CASSTVTEAFF. CDR3 DNA sequence: TGTGCCAGCAGCACCGTCACTGAAGCTTTCTTT.

The V and J genes are TRBV5-1 and TRBJ2-3; D gene uncertain. This CDR3 comprises 13 residues. Germline assignment: CDR1 SGHRS and CDR2 YFSETQ. The V end lost 2 bases, the J end lost 4 bases, and 8 bases lay between the germline ends. The chain's CDR3 is CASSFSASDTQYF. Written as DNA, the CDR3 is TGCGCCAGCAGCTTTTCGGCATCAGATACGCAGTATTTT.

This rearrangement joins TRBV25-1 to TRBJ2-1; 7 positions match TRBD2. With V trimmed by 2 bases and J by 5 bases, 12 bases remained unmatched. Germline V gene lookup returns CDR1 MGHDK and CDR2 SYGVNS. The CDR3 consists of 17 residues. DNA of the CDR3: TGTGCCAGCAGTGAACTGGAAGCGGGATCCGTACACAATGAGCAGTTCTTC. It codes for CASSELEAGSVHNEQFF. The variable domain in full, with the rest retrieved from reference TRBV25-1 and TRBJ2-1, is EADIYQTPRYLVIGTGKKITLECSQTMGHDKMYWYQQDPGMELHLIHYSYGVNSTEKGDLSSESTVSRIRTEHFPLTLESARPSHTSQYLCASSELEAGSVHNEQFFGPGTRLTVL.